This T cell receptor beta chain was captured in a study of blood T cells in healthy people across ages. A sample-barcoded 5' primer and a J-beta primer mix were used in a second PCR of roughly 6 to 11 cycles. Template switching added a 12-random-nucleotide identifier to every cDNA molecule. A single record per CDR3 protein comes from TCRdb applying MiXCR to the 5' RACE reads. The sample contains approximately 1,000,000 distinct CDR3 sequences, less than 50% of which appear only once. In this sample, this clonotype turned up a few times. This CDR3 contains 15 residues. The germline gives CDR1 SGDLS, CDR2 YYNGEE. J gave up 4 bases and V 3 bases, and 10 bases lay outside the gene matches.

This sequence was found in an older woman in good health. The sample taken for sequencing was blood. V gene TRBV9 combines with J gene TRBJ2-7, with 7 bases matching TRBD2. CDR3 DNA sequence: TGTGCCAGCAGCGAGGGCAGCGGGATCGGTTACGAGCAGTACTTC. Translated, it gives CASSEGSGIGYEQYF.